These 26 T cell receptor beta chains were sequenced from one sample in a study of long-term antiretroviral therapy in people with HIV. The libraries were made with immunoSEQ v3.0 at survey level. Profiled with immunoSEQ multiplex PCR; TCRdb holds only in-frame clones, not every one. The table records roughly 35,000 clones, almost 85% of them present only once. Material: unsorted PBMCs, obtained about 3.3 years after starting antiretroviral therapy. These receptors originate from a man younger than 35 with HIV.

This chain links TRBV5-4 with TRBJ2-1; 11 bases are shared with TRBD2. The CDR3 contains 17 residues. Per the germline V gene, CDR1 is SGHNT and CDR2 is YYREEE (reference sequence). J lost 8 bases, V lost 3 bases, and 13 bases had no gene match. The CDR3 DNA is TGTGCCAGCAGCTGGGCCCTGGTAGCGGGGGGGATCCATGAGCAGTTCTTC. Residues: CASSWALVAGGIHEQFF.

The sample holds a few counts of this clone. The chain has TRBV15 and TRBJ1-4, with D hard to call. The CDR3 consists of 16 residues. V was pared by 4 bases and J by 3 bases, with 15 bases between. Germline V gene sequence: CDR1 LNHNV, CDR2 YYDKDF (reference sequence). CDR3 sequence (DNA): TGTGCCACCAGCAAACGCCGACGGTCCCCTAATGAAAAACTGTTTTTT. The encoded protein is CATSKRRRSPNEKLFF.

This clone has just one count. The V gene is TRBV10-1, the J gene TRBJ2-7, with D possibly matching TRBD2 (6 bases). With 6 bases removed from V and 2 bases from J, the gap between germline ends came to 14 bases. CDR1 and CDR2 (germline): WNHNN, SYGVQD (reference sequence). The CDR3 consists of 14 residues. This chain's CDR3 is CASRDRDFTYEQYF. The CDR3 DNA reads TGCGCCAGCAGGGATCGGGACTTCACCTACGAGCAGTACTTC.

This clone was recorded only once. This rearrangement joins TRBV27 to TRBJ1-2; no firm D call. CDR3 size: 13 residues. Trimming took off 6 bases at V and 3 bases at J, with 11 bases between the two ends. The germline CDR1 and CDR2 sequences are MNHEY and SMNVEV (reference sequence). The CDR3 spells CASSRRIDYGYTF. DNA of the CDR3: TGTGCCAGCAGCCGACGGATAGACTATGGCTACACCTTC.

The chain carries TRBV2 and TRBJ2-2; 10 nucleotides agree with TRBD1. The CDR3 is 16 amino acids. V dropped 8 bases and J dropped 5; count of bases not matched to a gene: 11. Germline CDR1 and CDR2: SNHLY and FYNNEI. Written as DNA, the CDR3 is TGTGCCAGCTATTCCGGGACAGGGGAGGGAACCGGGGAGCTGTTTTTT. Translating gives CASYSGTGEGTGELFF.

The genes are TRBV27 and TRBJ1-5; D is undetermined. CDR3 length: 16 residues. The germline V gene encodes CDR1 MNHEY and CDR2 SMNVEV (reference sequence). With 1 base removed from V and 0 bases from J, the gap between germline ends came to 10 bases. This CDR3 reads CASSLYRDHSNQPQHF. As DNA, the CDR3 is TGTGCCAGCAGTTTATACCGAGACCATAGCAATCAGCCCCAGCATTTT.

CDR3 sequence: CASSEARGVDNEQFF. CDR3 nucleotides: TGTGCCAGCAGTGAAGCCCGGGGGGTGGACAATGAGCAGTTCTTC. The V call is TRBV6-1, the J call TRBJ2-1; 7 nucleotides align to TRBD2. The CDR3 consists of 15 residues. V dropped 0 bases and J dropped 5; count of bases not matched to a gene: 4. CDR1 is MNHNS and CDR2 is SASEGT in the germline V gene.

CDR3 nucleotide sequence: TGTGCCAGCAGTGAAGCAAGGGTCGCCAGGAACACTGAAGCTTTCTTT. As protein: CASSEARVARNTEAFF. The J gene is TRBJ1-1, the V gene TRBV2; no firm D call. The V gene's germline CDR1 is SNHLY and CDR2 FYNNEI. V lost 0 bases and J 1 base, leaving 12 bases between the germline ends. There are 16 residues in the CDR3.

The rearrangement links TRBV5-1 to TRBJ2-3; D gene uncertain. CDR3 length: 12 residues. The V gene lost 5 bases and the J gene lost 14 bases, with 18 bases spanning the gap. Germline loops: CDR1 SGHRS, CDR2 YFSETQ. The CDR3 is CASSPISHGRYF. The CDR3 nucleotides read TGCGCCAGCAGTCCTATATCACATGGGCGGTATTTT.

The chain links TRBV7-9 to TRBJ1-5; 8 nucleotides agree with TRBD1. This CDR3 is 17 amino acids long. V was pared by 3 bases and J by 2 bases, with 9 bases of the junction left unmatched. Germline lookup yields CDR1 SEHNR and CDR2 FQNEAQ (reference sequence). This CDR3 reads CASSFYTGGVGNQPQHF. CDR3 coding DNA: TGTGCCAGCAGCTTCTATACAGGGGGAGTGGGCAATCAGCCCCAGCATTTT.

The rearrangement links TRBV27 to TRBJ1-1; TRBD1 is a possible D gene (5 bases). CDR3 length: 14 amino acids. The V end lost 3 bases, the J end lost 8 bases, and 16 bases lay between the germline ends. The germline gives CDR1 MNHEY, CDR2 SMNVEV (reference sequence). The CDR3 coding sequence is TGTGCCAGCAGTTTGGTAACCCGGGGGGACGAAGCTTTCTTT. It encodes CASSLVTRGDEAFF.

The chain joins TRBV20-1 to TRBJ1-1; D remains unclear. Germline V lookup: CDR1 DFQATT, CDR2 SNEGSKA (reference sequence). The CDR3 runs 11 residues. Trimming stripped 1 base from V and 3 bases from J, with 3 bases between. The CDR3 coding sequence is TGCAGTGCTAGAGTTGACACTGAAGCTTTCTTT. Its translation: CSARVDTEAFF.

The rearrangement joins TRBV14 to TRBJ1-2; D may be TRBD1 (6 bases). This CDR3 contains 13 residues. The germline V and J ends were trimmed by 3 bases and 5 bases, with 10 bases remaining between them. Germline V gene data show CDR1 as SGHDN and CDR2 as FVKESK. Here the CDR3 DNA reads TGTGCCAGCAGCCAGTTACAGGGTTATGGCTACACCTTC. Protein sequence: CASSQLQGYGYTF.

By share, this clone counts as medium-sized. This chain joins TRBV19 and TRBJ2-7; no reliable D call. CDR1 LNHDA and CDR2 SQIVND come from the germline V gene (reference sequence). V shed 5 bases and J shed 4 bases, with 6 bases lying between them. The CDR3 contains 11 residues. CDR3 loop: CASSARYEQYF. Written as DNA, the CDR3 is TGTGCCAGTAGTGCCCGGTACGAGCAGTACTTC.

The chain links TRBV11-3 to TRBJ1-1; no firm D call. The V end lost 2 bases, the J end lost 3 bases, and 7 bases lay between the germline ends. Germline V gene sequence: CDR1 SGHNT, CDR2 YENEEA. The CDR3 covers 13 residues. Here the CDR3 reads CASSLSRYTEAFF. As DNA, the CDR3 is TGTGCCAGCAGCTTAAGTAGATACACTGAAGCTTTCTTT.

This chain uses TRBV18 with TRBJ2-7; D tentatively reads TRBD1 or TRBD2 (6 bases each). The CDR3 has 17 amino acids. CDR1 is KGHSH and CDR2 is LQKENI in the germline V gene. The V end lost 1 base, the J end lost 2 bases, and 18 bases lay between the germline ends. CDR3 residues: CASSPQAAGDLAYEQYF. The CDR3 nucleotides are TGTGCCAGCTCACCACAGGCAGCAGGGGACTTAGCCTACGAGCAGTACTTC.

This chain connects TRBV11-2 to TRBJ2-3; TRBD2 might be the D (6 bases). CDR1 SGHAT and CDR2 FQNNGV come from the germline V gene. Trimming stripped 0 bases from V and 4 bases from J, with 23 bases between. The CDR3 contains 19 residues. This CDR3 reads CASSLDRGGGRDKSDTQYF. The CDR3 bases are TGTGCCAGCAGCTTAGATCGAGGTGGCGGGCGGGATAAGTCAGATACGCAGTATTTT. The full variable domain, rest sourced from reference TRBV11-2 and TRBJ2-3, is EAGVAQSPRYKIIEKRQSVAFWCNPISGHATLYWYQQILGQGPKLLIQFQNNGVVDDSQLPKDRFSAERLKGVDSTLKIQPAKLEDSAVYLCASSLDRGGGRDKSDTQYFGPGTRLTVL.

This clone has more than one count but fewer than ten. The chain carries TRBV19 and TRBJ1-1; 8 bases match TRBD1. CDR1 is LNHDA, CDR2 SQIVND, per germline (reference sequence). This CDR3 has 12 residues. The junction had 1 base not matched to a gene; V was cut back by 9 bases and J by 1 base. CDR3 loop: CASGQGNTEAFF. The DNA of the CDR3 is TGTGCCAGCGGACAGGGGAACACTGAAGCTTTCTTT.

The CDR3 loop is CASSSGPPGANVLTF. The DNA of the CDR3 is TGTGCCAGCAGCTCGGGCCCACCTGGGGCCAACGTCCTGACTTTC. The gene calls are TRBV9 and TRBJ2-6; D is unresolved. Per germline, CDR1 SGDLS and CDR2 YYNGEE. The CDR3 length is 15 residues. Trimming removed 4 bases from V and 2 bases from J, with 10 bases in between.

This chain joins TRBV5-1 and TRBJ2-7; 7 bases align to TRBD1. V gave up 0 bases and J gave up 6 bases; unmatched junction bases: 6. This CDR3 is built from 14 residues. CDR1 is SGHRS, CDR2 YFSETQ, per germline. CDR3 sequence (DNA): TGCGCCAGCAGCTTGGGGGGTGACAGGGTCGAGCAGTACTTC. Amino acid sequence: CASSLGGDRVEQYF. Full variable domain (remainder filled in from reference TRBV5-1 and TRBJ2-7): KAGVTQTPRYLIKTRGQQVTLSCSPISGHRSVSWYQQTPGQGLQFLFEYFSETQRNKGNFPGRFSGRQFSNSRSEMNVSTLELGDSALYLCASSLGGDRVEQYFGPGTRLTVT.

This clone came up once. J is TRBJ1-1 and V is TRBV27, with 7 bases matching TRBD1. Looked up from germline, CDR1 is MNHEY and CDR2 is SMNVEV (reference sequence). The ends lost 6 bases at V and 4 bases at J; junction bases unmatched: 14. The CDR3 extends over 16 amino acids. This chain's CDR3 is CASRFSNRGRGTEAFF. The DNA for the CDR3 is TGTGCCAGCAGGTTTTCGAACAGGGGTAGGGGCACTGAAGCTTTCTTT.

J is TRBJ1-2 and V is TRBV13; TRBD1 matches at 9 bases. J lost 6 bases, V lost 5 bases, and 10 bases had no gene match. Germline V lookup: CDR1 PRHDT, CDR2 FYEKMQ (reference sequence). This CDR3 is built from 15 residues. CDR3 nucleotide sequence: TGTGCCAGCAGCGTAGACAGGGGGACGAGGGATGGCTACACCTTC. This translates into CASSVDRGTRDGYTF.

This clone appeared a single time. The gene calls are TRBV7-2 and TRBJ1-1; no clear D. V gave up 4 bases and J gave up 12 bases, with 27 bases separating them. Germline V gene lookup returns CDR1 SGHTA and CDR2 FQGNSA. The CDR3 sequence is 16 residues long. The CDR3 region is CASSSNLYPGEGLTFF. DNA of the CDR3: TGTGCCAGCAGCTCTAATTTGTACCCGGGCGAGGGTTTAACTTTCTTT.

The gene calls are TRBV18 and TRBJ2-4, with D possibly being TRBD1 or TRBD2 (6 bases each). V lost 3 bases and J lost 6, with 15 bases in between. The CDR3 contains 15 residues. Looked up from germline, CDR1 is KGHSH and CDR2 is LQKENI. CDR3 sequence: CASSPPSKGGNIQYF. The CDR3 nucleotides are TGTGCCAGCTCACCCCCTTCCAAGGGGGGAAACATTCAGTACTTC. Variable domain in full (rest from reference TRBV18 and TRBJ2-4): NAGVMQNPRHLVRRRGQEARLRCSPMKGHSHVYWYRQLPEEGLKFMVYLQKENIIDESGMPKERFSAEFPKEGPSILRIQQVVRGDSAAYFCASSPPSKGGNIQYFGAGTRLSVL.

This rearrangement joins TRBV28 to TRBJ2-2; 8 bases match TRBD1. Per germline, CDR1 MDHEN and CDR2 SYDVKM. This CDR3 contains 13 residues. The V and J ends lost 5 bases and 8 bases, in that order; junction bases with no gene match: 4. DNA of the CDR3: TGTGCCAGCAGTCCGACAGGGGCGGGGGAGCTGTTTTTT. Protein product: CASSPTGAGELFF.

The rearrangement uses TRBV7-3 and TRBJ2-5, with D unclear. The V end lost 0 bases, the J end lost 2 bases, and 10 bases lay between the germline ends. Germline V lookup: CDR1 SGHTA, CDR2 FQGTGA. The CDR3 is made up of 15 amino acids. As DNA, the CDR3 is TGTGCCAGCAGCTTAACTCCAGCGCAACAAGAGACCCAGTACTTC. Translated: CASSLTPAQQETQYF.